This paragraph covers one T cell receptor beta chain sequence. The antigen is not known. The data derive from a study of radiation and T cells in renal cell carcinoma. Study summary: Nephrectomy followed 15 Gy stereotactic body radiation by 4 weeks. Overall study findings and caveats: No pretreatment tumor biopsies were available for baseline clonotypes.

J was trimmed by 2 bases and V by 7 bases; bases with no gene match: 3. In germline, CDR1 is SNHLY, CDR2 FYNNEI. This CDR3 is 13 amino acids long. Data came from immunoSEQ multiplex PCR; TCRdb stores just in-frame clones and leaves some out. The sample has some 140,000 clones, around nine tenths seen once. The time point: baseline pretreatment blood. As for treatment: 15 Gy SBRT to primary tumor, nephrectomy 4 weeks later. After SBRT, blood was collected at 2 and 4 weeks, plus baseline. The source is a woman aged 45-60 years with renal cell carcinoma. Sequencing used blood, obtained from a patient whose treatment included radiotherapy and nephrectomy. This chain connects TRBV2 to TRBJ2-5, with 8 bases that match TRBD1. This CDR3 reads CASTRDRQETQYF. The CDR3 nucleotides read TGTGCCAGCACCCGGGACAGGCAAGAGACCCAGTACTTC. Combining the CDR3 with reference TRBV2 and TRBJ2-5 gives the whole variable domain EPEVTQTPSHQVTQMGQEVILRCVPISNHLYFYWYRQILGQKVEFLVSFYNNEISEKSEIFDDQFSVERPDGSNFTLKIRSTKLEDSAMYFCASTRDRQETQYFGPGTRLLVL.